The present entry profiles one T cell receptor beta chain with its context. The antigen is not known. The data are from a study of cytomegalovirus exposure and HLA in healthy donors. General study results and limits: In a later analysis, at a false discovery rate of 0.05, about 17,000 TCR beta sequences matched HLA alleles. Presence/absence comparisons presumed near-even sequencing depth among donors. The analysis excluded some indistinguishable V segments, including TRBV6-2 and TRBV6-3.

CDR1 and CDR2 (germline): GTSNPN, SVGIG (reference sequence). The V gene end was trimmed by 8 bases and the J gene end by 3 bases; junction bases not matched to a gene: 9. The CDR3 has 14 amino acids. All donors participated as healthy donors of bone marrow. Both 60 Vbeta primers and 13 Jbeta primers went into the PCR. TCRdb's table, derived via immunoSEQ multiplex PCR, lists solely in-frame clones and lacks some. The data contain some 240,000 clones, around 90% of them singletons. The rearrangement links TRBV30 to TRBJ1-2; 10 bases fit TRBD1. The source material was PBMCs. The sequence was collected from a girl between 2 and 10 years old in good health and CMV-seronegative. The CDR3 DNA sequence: TGTGCCAGAGAAAAGACAGGGGGCCACTATGGCTACACCTTC. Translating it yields CAREKTGGHYGYTF.